Listed here are 12 T cell receptor beta chains from one sample, sequenced in a study of PD-1 blockade in classical Hodgkin lymphoma. All the patients suffered relapse after autologous stem cell transplantation, and brentuximab vedotin exposure differed. Data came from immunoSEQ multiplex PCR; TCRdb stores just in-frame clones and leaves some out. The sample holds some 13,000 clones, more than 75% seen once. The source was peripheral blood mononuclear cells (PBMCs), collected at baseline. The receptors here all came from a human donor with classical Hodgkin lymphoma.

The gene calls are TRBV6-6 and TRBJ1-4; D perhaps matches TRBD1 (6 bases). V lost 5 bases, J lost 0 bases, and 7 bases lay in between. The CDR3 loop spans 14 amino acids. In germline, CDR1 is MNHNY, CDR2 SVGAGI (reference sequence). In DNA, the CDR3 is TGTGCCAGCAGTAGACAGGCAACTAATGAAAAACTGTTTTTT. Translated, it gives CASSRQATNEKLFF.

The rearrangement links TRBV27 to TRBJ1-5; 8 positions agree with TRBD1. After removal of 6 bases from V and 6 bases from J, the junction contained 10 bases not matched to a gene. CDR1 and CDR2 from the germline V gene are MNHEY and SMNVEV (reference sequence). The CDR3 extends over 15 amino acids. The CDR3 reads CASSRDRGDSQPQHF. The CDR3 region has the DNA TGTGCCAGCAGCCGTGACAGGGGTGATAGTCAGCCCCAGCATTTT.

The J gene is TRBJ2-7, the V gene TRBV7-3, with a weak D call TRBD2 (6 bases). The CDR3 runs to 14 residues. Germline V gene sequence: CDR1 SGHTA, CDR2 FQGTGA. V gave up 5 bases and J gave up 6 bases, with 17 bases separating them. The CDR3 here is CASSLGGGTSEQYF. The DNA for the CDR3 is TGTGCCAGCAGCCTGGGGGGAGGAACGTCCGAGCAGTACTTC. The full variable domain, with the rest looked up from reference TRBV7-3 and TRBJ2-7, is GAGVSQTPSNKVTEKGKYVELRCDPISGHTALYWYRQSLGQGPEFLIYFQGTGAADDSGLPNDRFFAVRPEGSVSTLKIQRTERGDSAVYLCASSLGGGTSEQYFGPGTRLTVT.

This chain uses TRBV9 with TRBJ2-2; no firm D call. V was cut by 4 bases and J by 2 bases, with 12 bases left in between. The CDR3 contains 15 residues. Germline assignment: CDR1 SGDLS and CDR2 YYNGEE. The chain's CDR3 is CASSPRFGNTGELFF. The CDR3 coding sequence is TGTGCCAGCAGCCCCCGATTTGGAAACACCGGGGAGCTGTTTTTT.

J is TRBJ2-5 and V is TRBV7-3; D may be TRBD1 (7 bases). There are 14 residues in the CDR3. Looked up from germline, CDR1 is SGHTA and CDR2 is FQGTGA. Trimming shortened V by 1 base and J by 4 bases, and 10 bases separated the two germline ends. The CDR3 protein is CASSLNRGGETQYF. CDR3 coding DNA: TGTGCCAGCAGCTTAAACAGGGGAGGAGAGACCCAGTACTTC.

This chain joins TRBV28 and TRBJ2-6; the match to TRBD1 covers 8 bases. This CDR3 region has 16 residues. Germline CDR1 reads MDHEN; CDR2 reads SYDVKM. With 10 bases clipped from V and 0 bases from J, the junction kept 8 bases outside the gene matches. CDR3 nucleotide sequence: TGTGCCAAATATCCGGGACAGGTCTCTGGGGCCAACGTCCTGACTTTC. Protein sequence: CAKYPGQVSGANVLTF. The whole variable domain, filled in from reference TRBV28 and TRBJ2-6, reads DVKVTQSSRYLVKRTGEKVFLECVQDMDHENMFWYRQDPGLGLRLIYFSYDVKMKEKGDIPEGYSVSREKKERFSLILESASTNQTSMYLCAKYPGQVSGANVLTFGAGSRLTVL.

The chain employs TRBV30 and TRBJ2-2, with D unresolved. CDR3 size: 16 residues. Germline V gives CDR1 GTSNPN, CDR2 SVGIG (reference sequence). V lost 0 bases and J 3 bases, leaving 14 bases between the germline ends. The DNA of the CDR3 is TGTGCCTGGAGTGTATTAGCTGGATCGGACACCGGGGAGCTGTTTTTT. Residues: CAWSVLAGSDTGELFF.

The chain employs TRBV30 and TRBJ1-2; 10 positions agree with TRBD1. The J segment lost 9 bases and the V segment lost 0 bases, leaving 4 bases of the junction unmatched. This CDR3 region has 13 residues. Germline-derived CDR1 and CDR2 are GTSNPN and SVGIG (reference sequence). The CDR3 sequence: CAWSVDRGRSYTF. The CDR3 nucleotides read TGTGCCTGGAGTGTAGACAGGGGGCGTAGCTACACCTTC. Using reference TRBV30 and TRBJ1-2 for the parts outside the CDR3, the full variable domain is SQTIHQWPATLVQPVGSPLSLECTVEGTSNPNLYWYRQAAGRGLQLLFYSVGIGQISSEVPQNLSASRPQDRQFILSSKKLLLSDSGFYLCAWSVDRGRSYTFGSGTRLTVV.

The chain recombines TRBV11-2 with TRBJ2-1; 8 bases are shared with TRBD2. This CDR3 contains 15 residues. CDR1 SGHAT and CDR2 FQNNGV come from the germline V gene. Trimming cost V 3 bases and J 0 bases; bases outside gene matches: 1. As DNA, the CDR3 is TGTGCCAGCAGCTTGGGACTAGGCTCCTACAATGAGCAGTTCTTC. This translates into CASSLGLGSYNEQFF.

V usage is TRBV6-5 and J usage is TRBJ1-5; D remains unclear. V lost 6 bases and J lost 5, with 5 bases in between. CDR1 is MNHEY, CDR2 SVGAGI, per germline. This CDR3 has 11 residues. CDR3 region: CASRADQPQHF. The CDR3 DNA sequence: TGTGCCAGCAGAGCCGATCAGCCCCAGCATTTT.

This chain's CDR3 is CASSTRTGLTGEKLFF. The DNA for the CDR3 is TGTGCCAGCAGCACCCGGACAGGTCTTACCGGTGAAAAACTGTTTTTT. This chain joins TRBV7-9 and TRBJ1-4, with 7 bases lining up with TRBD1. The germline V gene has CDR1 SEHNR and CDR2 FQNEAQ (reference sequence). V trimming: 5 bases; J trimming: 7 bases; junction bases outside the gene matches: 13. The CDR3 covers 16 residues.

The CDR3 nucleotides are TGTGCCAGCAGCTTCGCTAGCCGGCAGGGTGCCAATCAGCCCCAGCATTTT. As protein: CASSFASRQGANQPQHF. The chain joins TRBV5-5 to TRBJ1-5, with a tentative D call TRBD1 (5 bases). This CDR3 is built from 17 residues. V was pared by 2 bases and J by 3 bases, with 18 bases between. Germline V gene sequence: CDR1 SGHKS, CDR2 YYEKEE (reference sequence).